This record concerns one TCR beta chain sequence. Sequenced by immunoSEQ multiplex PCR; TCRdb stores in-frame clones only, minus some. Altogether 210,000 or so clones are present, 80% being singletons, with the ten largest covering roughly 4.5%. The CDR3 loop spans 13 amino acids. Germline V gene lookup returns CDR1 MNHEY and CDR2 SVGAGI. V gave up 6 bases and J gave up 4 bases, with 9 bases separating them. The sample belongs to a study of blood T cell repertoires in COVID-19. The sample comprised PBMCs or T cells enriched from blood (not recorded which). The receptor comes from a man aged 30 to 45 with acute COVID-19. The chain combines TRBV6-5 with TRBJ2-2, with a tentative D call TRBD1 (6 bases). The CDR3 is CASRTGSTGELFF. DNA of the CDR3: TGTGCCAGCAGGACAGGAAGCACCGGGGAGCTGTTTTTT.